The rows below give T cell receptor beta chains drawn from one sample of a study of beta chain features in type 1 diabetes. Assay used: immunoSEQ multiplex PCR; TCRdb lists only in-frame clones, some missing. Found here are hundreds of thousands of clones, approximately 14% of them singletons; the top ten hold about 0.015%. Material: naive CD4+ T cells from blood. The receptors were sampled from a man aged 30 to 45 with type 1 diabetes. Both conserved end residues are part of each CDR3. Fields, in order: V gene, CDR3 protein.

v_call: TRBV7-3
cdr3_aa: CASSLSPGGSIRGYTF

v_call: TRBV7-2
cdr3_aa: CASSLAGGRAYEQYF

v_call: TRBV5-6
cdr3_aa: CASSLTGTEAFF

v_call: TRBV5-1
cdr3_aa: CASSFDPTGQGKLFF

v_call: TRBV7-3
cdr3_aa: CASRLAGGPHNEQFF

v_call: TRBV27
cdr3_aa: CASSLSHSGANVLTF

v_call: TRBV5-4
cdr3_aa: CASSPQAGDEAFF

v_call: TRBV11-1
cdr3_aa: CASSPLLIGGNEQFF

v_call: TRBV7-2
cdr3_aa: CASSFSTGVSTEAFF

v_call: TRBV5-1
cdr3_aa: CASSLRLAAGNEQFF

v_call: TRBV15
cdr3_aa: CATSRTTSGRADTQYF

v_call: TRBV18
cdr3_aa: CASSPPAEEQFF